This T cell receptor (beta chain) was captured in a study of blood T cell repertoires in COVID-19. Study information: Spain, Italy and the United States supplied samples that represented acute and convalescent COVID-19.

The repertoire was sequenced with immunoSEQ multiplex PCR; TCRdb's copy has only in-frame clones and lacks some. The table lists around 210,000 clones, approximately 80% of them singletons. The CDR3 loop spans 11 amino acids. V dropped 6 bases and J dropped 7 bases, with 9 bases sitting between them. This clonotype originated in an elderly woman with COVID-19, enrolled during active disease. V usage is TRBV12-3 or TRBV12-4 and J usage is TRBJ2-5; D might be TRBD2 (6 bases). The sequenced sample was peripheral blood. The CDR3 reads CASSWGGTQYF. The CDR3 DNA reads TGTGCCAGCAGCTGGGGAGGGACCCAGTACTTC.